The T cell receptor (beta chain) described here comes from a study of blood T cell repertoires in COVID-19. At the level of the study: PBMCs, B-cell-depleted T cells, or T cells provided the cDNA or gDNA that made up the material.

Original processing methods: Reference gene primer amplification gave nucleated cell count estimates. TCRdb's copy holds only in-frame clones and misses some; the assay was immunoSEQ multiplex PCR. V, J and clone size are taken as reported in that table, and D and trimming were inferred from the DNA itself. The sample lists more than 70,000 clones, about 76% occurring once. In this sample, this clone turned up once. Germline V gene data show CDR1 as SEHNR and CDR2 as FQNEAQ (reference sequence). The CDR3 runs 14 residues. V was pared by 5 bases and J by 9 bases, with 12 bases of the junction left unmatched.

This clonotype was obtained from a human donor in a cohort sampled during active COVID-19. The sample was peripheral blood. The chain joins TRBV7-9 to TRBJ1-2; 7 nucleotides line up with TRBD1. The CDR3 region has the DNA TGTGCCAGCAGCCCGACCGGGACAGTTTTGAGCTACACCTTC. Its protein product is CASSPTGTVLSYTF.